This T cell receptor beta chain was identified in a study of cytomegalovirus exposure and HLA in healthy donors. Findings of the study overall: The authors reported that TCR beta sequences could predict HLA-A and HLA-B alleles. These predictions were accurate for most subjects in the first cohort.

This clone has just one count. What it recognizes is unknown. Each of the donors was a healthy bone marrow donor. This PCR relied on a set of 60 Vbeta primers and 13 Jbeta primers. The data were produced by immunoSEQ multiplex PCR, yet TCRdb's version contains in-frame clones alone and is incomplete. The data contain tens of thousands of clones, roughly 80% of them seen just once; the ten biggest clones take up 1% to 1.5%. Sequencing used PBMCs. The clonotype originates from a girl aged 2 to 10 in good health and CMV-seropositive.

CDR3 bases: TGTGCCAGGGGCCGGGACAGGGTCGCTGAAGCTTTCTTT. It is translated as CARGRDRVAEAFF. The gene calls are TRBV5-8 and TRBJ1-1, with 9 bases identical to TRBD1. V gave up 8 bases and J gave up 6 bases; unmatched junction bases: 8. This CDR3 is 13 amino acids long. The germline gives CDR1 SGHTS, CDR2 YDEGEE.